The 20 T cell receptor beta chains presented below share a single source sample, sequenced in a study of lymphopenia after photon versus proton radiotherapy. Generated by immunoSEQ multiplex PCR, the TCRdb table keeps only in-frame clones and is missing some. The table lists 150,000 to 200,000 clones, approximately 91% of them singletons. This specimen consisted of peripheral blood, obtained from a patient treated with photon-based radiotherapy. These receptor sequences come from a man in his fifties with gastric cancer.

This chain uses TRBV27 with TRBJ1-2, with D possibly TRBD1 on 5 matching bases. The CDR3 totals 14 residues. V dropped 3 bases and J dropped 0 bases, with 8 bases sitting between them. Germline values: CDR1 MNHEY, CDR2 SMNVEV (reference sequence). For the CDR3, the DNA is TGTGCCAGCAGTTTGAGGGGCGCTAACTATGGCTACACCTTC. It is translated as CASSLRGANYGYTF.

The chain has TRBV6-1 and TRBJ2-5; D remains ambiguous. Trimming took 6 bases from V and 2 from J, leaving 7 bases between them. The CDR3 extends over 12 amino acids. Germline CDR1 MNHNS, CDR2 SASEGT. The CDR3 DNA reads TGTGCCAGCAGGGCGGAGCAAGAGACCCAGTACTTC. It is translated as CASRAEQETQYF.

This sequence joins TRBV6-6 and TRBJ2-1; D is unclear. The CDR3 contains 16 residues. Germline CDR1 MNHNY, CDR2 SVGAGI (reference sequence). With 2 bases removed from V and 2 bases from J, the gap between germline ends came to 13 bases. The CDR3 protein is CASSYRRQEPYNEQFF. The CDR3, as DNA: TGTGCCAGCAGTTACCGTCGGCAGGAGCCCTACAATGAGCAGTTCTTC.

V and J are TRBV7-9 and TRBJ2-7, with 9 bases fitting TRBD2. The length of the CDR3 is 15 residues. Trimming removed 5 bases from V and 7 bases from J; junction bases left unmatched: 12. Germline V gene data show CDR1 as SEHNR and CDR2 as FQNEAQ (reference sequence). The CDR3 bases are TGTGCCAGCAGCCTGAGTAGCGGGAGAGGTAAAGAGCAGTACTTC. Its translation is CASSLSSGRGKEQYF. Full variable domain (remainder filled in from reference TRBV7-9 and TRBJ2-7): DTGVSQNPRHKITKRGQNVTFRCDPISEHNRLYWYRQTLGQGPEFLTYFQNEAQLEKSRLLSDRFSAERPKGSFSTLEIQRTEQGDSAMYLCASSLSSGRGKEQYFGPGTRLTVT.

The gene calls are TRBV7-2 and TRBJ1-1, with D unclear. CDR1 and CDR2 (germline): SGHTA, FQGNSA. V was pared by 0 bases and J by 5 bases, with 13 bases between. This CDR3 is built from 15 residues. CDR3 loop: CASSLASGRRTEAFF. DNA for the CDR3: TGTGCCAGCAGCTTAGCCTCCGGGCGCCGGACTGAAGCTTTCTTT.

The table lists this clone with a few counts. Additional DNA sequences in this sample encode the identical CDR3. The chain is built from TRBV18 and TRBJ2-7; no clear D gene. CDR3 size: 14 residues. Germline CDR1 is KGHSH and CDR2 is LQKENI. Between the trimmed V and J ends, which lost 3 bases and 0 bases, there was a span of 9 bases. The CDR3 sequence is CASSPTRSSYEQYF. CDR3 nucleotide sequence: TGTGCCAGCTCACCCACACGGAGCTCCTACGAGCAGTACTTC. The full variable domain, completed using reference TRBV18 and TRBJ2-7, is NAGVMQNPRHLVRRRGQEARLRCSPMKGHSHVYWYRQLPEEGLKFMVYLQKENIIDESGMPKERFSAEFPKEGPSILRIQQVVRGDSAAYFCASSPTRSSYEQYFGPGTRLTVT.

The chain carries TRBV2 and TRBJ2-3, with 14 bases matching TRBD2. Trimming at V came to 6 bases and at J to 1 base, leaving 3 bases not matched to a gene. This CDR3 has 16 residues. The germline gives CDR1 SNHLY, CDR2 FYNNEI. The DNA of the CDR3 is TGTGCCAGCAGCCCGGGACTAGCGGGAGGCACAGATACGCAGTATTTT. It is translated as CASSPGLAGGTDTQYF. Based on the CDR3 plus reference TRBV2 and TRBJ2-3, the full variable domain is EPEVTQTPSHQVTQMGQEVILRCVPISNHLYFYWYRQILGQKVEFLVSFYNNEISEKSEIFDDQFSVERPDGSNFTLKIRSTKLEDSAMYFCASSPGLAGGTDTQYFGPGTRLTVL.

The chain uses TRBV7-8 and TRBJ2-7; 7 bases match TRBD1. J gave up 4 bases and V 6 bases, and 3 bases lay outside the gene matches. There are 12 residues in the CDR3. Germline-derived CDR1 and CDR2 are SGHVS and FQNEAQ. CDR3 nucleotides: TGTGCCAGCAGACAGGGGAGTTACGAGCAGTACTTC. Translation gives CASRQGSYEQYF.

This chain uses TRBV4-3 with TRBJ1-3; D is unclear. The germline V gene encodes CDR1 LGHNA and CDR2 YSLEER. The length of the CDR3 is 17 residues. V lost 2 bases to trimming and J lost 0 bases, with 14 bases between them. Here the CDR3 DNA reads TGCGCCAGCAGCCAATTATCTCCCTGGGACTCTGGAAACACCATATATTTT. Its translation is CASSQLSPWDSGNTIYF.

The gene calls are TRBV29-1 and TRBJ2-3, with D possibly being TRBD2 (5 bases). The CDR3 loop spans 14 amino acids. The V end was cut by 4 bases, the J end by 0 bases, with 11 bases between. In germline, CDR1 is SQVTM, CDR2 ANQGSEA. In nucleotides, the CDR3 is TGCAGCGTTGTGGTAGCGCCTAGCACAGATACGCAGTATTTT. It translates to CSVVVAPSTDTQYF.

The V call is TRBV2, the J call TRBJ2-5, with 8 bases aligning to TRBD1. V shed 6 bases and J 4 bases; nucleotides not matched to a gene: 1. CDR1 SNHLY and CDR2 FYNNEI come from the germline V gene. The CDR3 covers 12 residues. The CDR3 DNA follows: TGTGCCAGCAGGGACAGGGCAGAGACCCAGTACTTC. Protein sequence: CASRDRAETQYF.

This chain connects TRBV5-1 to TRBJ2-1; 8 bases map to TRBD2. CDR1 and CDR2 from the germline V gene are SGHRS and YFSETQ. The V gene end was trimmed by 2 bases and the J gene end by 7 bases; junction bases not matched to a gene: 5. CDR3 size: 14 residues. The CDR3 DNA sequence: TGCGCCAGCAGCTTTACAGCGGGAGAGAATGAGCAGTTCTTC. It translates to CASSFTAGENEQFF.

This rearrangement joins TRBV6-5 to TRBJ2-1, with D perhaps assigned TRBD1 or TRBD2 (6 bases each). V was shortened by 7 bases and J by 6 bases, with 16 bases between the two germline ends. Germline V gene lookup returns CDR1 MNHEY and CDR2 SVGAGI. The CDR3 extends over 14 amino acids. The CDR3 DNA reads TGTGCCAGCAAGGGGGGCCAGGGGTTCAATGAGCAGTTCTTC. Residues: CASKGGQGFNEQFF.

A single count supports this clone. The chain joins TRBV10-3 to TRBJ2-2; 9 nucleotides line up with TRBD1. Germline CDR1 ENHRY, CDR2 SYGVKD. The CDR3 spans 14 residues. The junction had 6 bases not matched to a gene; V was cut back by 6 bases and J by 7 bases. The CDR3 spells CAIRGQGSHGELFF. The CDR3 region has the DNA TGTGCCATCAGGGGACAGGGTAGTCACGGGGAGCTGTTTTTT.

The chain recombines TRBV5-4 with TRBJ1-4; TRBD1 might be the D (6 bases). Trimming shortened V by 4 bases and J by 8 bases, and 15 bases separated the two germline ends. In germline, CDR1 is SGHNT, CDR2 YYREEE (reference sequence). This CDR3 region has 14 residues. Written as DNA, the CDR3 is TGTGCCAGCAGCCCCGGGGGCACCACAGAAAAACTGTTTTTT. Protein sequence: CASSPGGTTEKLFF. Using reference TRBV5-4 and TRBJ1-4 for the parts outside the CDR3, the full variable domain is ETGVTQSPTHLIKTRGQQVTLRCSSQSGHNTVSWYQQALGQGPQFIFQYYREEENGRGNFPPRFSGLQFPNYSSELNVNALELDDSALYLCASSPGGTTEKLFFGSGTQLSVL.

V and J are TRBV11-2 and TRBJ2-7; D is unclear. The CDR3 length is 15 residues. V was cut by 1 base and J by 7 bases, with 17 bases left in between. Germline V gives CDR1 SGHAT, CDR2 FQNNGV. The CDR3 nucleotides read TGTGCCAGCAGCTTAGTGTGGGCGGCCCCGTCAGAGCAGTACTTC. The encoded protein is CASSLVWAAPSEQYF.

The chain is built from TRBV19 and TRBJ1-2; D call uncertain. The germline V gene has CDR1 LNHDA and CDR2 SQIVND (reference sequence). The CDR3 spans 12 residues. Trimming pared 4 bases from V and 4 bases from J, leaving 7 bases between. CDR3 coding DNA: TGTGCCAGTAGTAGTCAAAGCTATGGCTACACCTTC. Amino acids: CASSSQSYGYTF.

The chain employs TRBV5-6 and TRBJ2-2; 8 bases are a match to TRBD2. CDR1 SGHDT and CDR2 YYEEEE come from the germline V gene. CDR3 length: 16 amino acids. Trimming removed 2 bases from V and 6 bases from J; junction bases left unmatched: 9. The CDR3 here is CASSLPGLGVAGELFF. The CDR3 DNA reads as TGTGCCAGCAGCTTACCGGGACTAGGGGTCGCCGGGGAGCTGTTTTTT.

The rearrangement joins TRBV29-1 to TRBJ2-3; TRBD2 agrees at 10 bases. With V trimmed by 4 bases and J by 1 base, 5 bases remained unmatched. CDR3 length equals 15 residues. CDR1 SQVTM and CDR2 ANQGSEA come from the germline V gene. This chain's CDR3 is CSVVGTSEGTDTQYF. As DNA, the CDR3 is TGCAGCGTTGTTGGGACTAGCGAGGGCACAGATACGCAGTATTTT.

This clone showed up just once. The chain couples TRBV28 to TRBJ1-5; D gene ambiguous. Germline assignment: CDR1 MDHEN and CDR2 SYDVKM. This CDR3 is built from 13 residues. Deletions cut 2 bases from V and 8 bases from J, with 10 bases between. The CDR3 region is CASSLGSWEPQHF. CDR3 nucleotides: TGTGCCAGCAGTTTAGGAAGTTGGGAGCCCCAGCATTTT.